This T cell receptor (beta chain) was observed in a study of early T cells in non-severe SARS-CoV-2 infection. Each single cDNA molecule received a unique molecular identifier. Each CDR3 protein is one row after TCRdb ran MiXCR on the 5' RACE reads. This sample has around 57,000 distinct CDR3 sequences, with 10% to 12% found just once. The V segment lost 2 bases and the J segment 9 bases; nucleotides outside the gene matches: 11. The CDR3 runs 16 residues. Per germline, CDR1 MNHEY and CDR2 SMNVEV (reference sequence). This clonotype occurred many times. The TCR comes from an adult who was a healthcare worker with PCR-confirmed SARS-CoV-2 infection or an uninfected control (not recorded which). This chain uses TRBV27 with TRBJ2-3; 10 bases match TRBD2. The material sequenced was whole blood. For the CDR3, the DNA is TGTGCCAGCAGTTTAATGGCTAGCGGGGGATCAAAGACGCAGTATTTT. Translation gives CASSLMASGGSKTQYF.